These T cell receptor beta chains were read from a single sample in a study of shared clonotypes between healthy human individuals. Produced via immunoSEQ multiplex PCR; TCRdb's table is partial and in-frame only. The repertoire holds some 2.1 million clones, with roughly 94% as singletons. The sequenced sample was naive CD4+ T cells sorted from blood. Receptor source: a man younger than 35 in good health. CDR3s include the opening cysteine and the closing phenylalanine or tryptophan. The order of the fields is CDR3 protein, V gene, clone size. Part of the rows lack a size; the others show once, few, many or a class for expanded clones.

CDR3 protein: CASSRSDVLNIQYF
V gene: TRBV18
clone size: .

CDR3 protein: CASSLGPPATEAFF
V gene: TRBV18
clone size: .

CDR3 protein: CASSEPPLGEKLFF
V gene: TRBV25-1
clone size: .

CDR3 protein: CASSLRGREETQYF
V gene: TRBV7-2
clone size: .

CDR3 protein: CSVEGMGDEQFF
V gene: TRBV29-1
clone size: .

CDR3 protein: CASMSPNSGNTIYF
V gene: TRBV6-5
clone size: .

CDR3 protein: CASSFGQGGNTIYF
V gene: TRBV13
clone size: few

CDR3 protein: CASRDPNYGYTF
V gene: TRBV6-1
clone size: .

CDR3 protein: CASSPTGLSNQPQHF
V gene: TRBV18
clone size: .

CDR3 protein: CARGGEQYF
V gene: TRBV28
clone size: .